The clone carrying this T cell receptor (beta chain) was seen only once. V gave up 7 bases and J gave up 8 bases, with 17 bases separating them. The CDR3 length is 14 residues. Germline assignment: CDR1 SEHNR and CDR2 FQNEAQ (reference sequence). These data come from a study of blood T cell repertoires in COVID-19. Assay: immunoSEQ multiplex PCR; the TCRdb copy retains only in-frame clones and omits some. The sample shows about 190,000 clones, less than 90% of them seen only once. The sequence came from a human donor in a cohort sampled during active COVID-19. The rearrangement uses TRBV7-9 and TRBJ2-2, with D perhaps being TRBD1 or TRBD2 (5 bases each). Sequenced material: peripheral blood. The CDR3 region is CASTGLLIMGELFF. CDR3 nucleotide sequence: TGTGCCAGCACGGGGCTCCTTATAATGGGGGAGCTGTTTTTT.